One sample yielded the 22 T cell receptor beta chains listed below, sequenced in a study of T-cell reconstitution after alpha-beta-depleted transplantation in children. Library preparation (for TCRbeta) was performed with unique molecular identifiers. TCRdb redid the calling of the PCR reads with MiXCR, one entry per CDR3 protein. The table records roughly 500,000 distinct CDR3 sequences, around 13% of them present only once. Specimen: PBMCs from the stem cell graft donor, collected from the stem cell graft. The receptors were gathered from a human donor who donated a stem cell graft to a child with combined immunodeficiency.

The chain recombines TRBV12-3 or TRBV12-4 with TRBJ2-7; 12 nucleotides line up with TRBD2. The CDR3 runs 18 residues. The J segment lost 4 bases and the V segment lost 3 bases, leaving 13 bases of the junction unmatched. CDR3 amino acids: CASSFSTSGRDHLYEQYF. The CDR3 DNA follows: TGTGCCAGCAGTTTCTCGACTAGCGGGAGAGACCATCTGTACGAGCAGTACTTC.

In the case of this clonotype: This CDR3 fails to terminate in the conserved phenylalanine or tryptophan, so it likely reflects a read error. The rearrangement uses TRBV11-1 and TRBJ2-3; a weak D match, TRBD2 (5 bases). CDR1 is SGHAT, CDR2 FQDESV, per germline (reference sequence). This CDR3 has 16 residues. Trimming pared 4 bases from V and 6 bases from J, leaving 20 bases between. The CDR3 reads CASSSLDFQSPDTQYY. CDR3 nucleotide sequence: TGTGCCAGCAGCTCTCTGGACTTTCAATCACCCGATACGCAGTATTAT.

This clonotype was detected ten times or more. This CDR3 is CAAGQVMNTEAFF. DNA of the CDR3: TGTGCCGCTGGACAGGTAATGAACACTGAAGCTTTCTTT. The chain combines TRBV10-3 with TRBJ1-1; 7 bases line up with TRBD1. This CDR3 has 13 residues. Germline V gives CDR1 ENHRY, CDR2 SYGVKD. V trimming: 11 bases; J trimming: 0 bases; junction bases outside the gene matches: 6.

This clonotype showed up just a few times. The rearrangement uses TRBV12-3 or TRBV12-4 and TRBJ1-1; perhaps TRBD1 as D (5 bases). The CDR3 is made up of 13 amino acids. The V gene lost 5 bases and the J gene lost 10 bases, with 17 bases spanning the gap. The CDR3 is CASSDFRAFGAFF. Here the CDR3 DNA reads TGTGCCAGCAGTGATTTCAGGGCTTTCGGAGCTTTCTTT.

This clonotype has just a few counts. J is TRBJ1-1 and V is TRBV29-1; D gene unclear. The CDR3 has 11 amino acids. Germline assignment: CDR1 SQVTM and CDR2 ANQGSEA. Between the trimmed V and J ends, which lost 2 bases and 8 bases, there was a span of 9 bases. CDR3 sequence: CSVERVTEAFF. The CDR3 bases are TGCAGCGTTGAAAGGGTAACAGAAGCTTTCTTT.

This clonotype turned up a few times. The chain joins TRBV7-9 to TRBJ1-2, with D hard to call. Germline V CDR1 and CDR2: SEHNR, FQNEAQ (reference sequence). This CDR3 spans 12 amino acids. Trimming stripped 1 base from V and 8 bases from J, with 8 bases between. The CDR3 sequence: CASSLDSWGYTF. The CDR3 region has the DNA TGTGCCAGCAGCTTAGACAGTTGGGGCTACACCTTC.

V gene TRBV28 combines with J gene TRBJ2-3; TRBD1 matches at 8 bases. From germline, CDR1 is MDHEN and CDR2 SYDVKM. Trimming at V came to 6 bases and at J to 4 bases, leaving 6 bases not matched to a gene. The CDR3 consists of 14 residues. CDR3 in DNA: TGTGCCAGCAGCCCGGACAGGGTGGCAGATACGCAGTATTTT. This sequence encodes CASSPDRVADTQYF.

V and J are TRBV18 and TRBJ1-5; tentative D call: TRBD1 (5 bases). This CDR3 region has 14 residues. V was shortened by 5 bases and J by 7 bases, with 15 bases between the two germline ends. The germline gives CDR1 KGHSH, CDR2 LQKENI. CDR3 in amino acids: CASSASGTSQPQHF. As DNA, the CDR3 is TGTGCCAGCTCAGCGTCCGGGACGTCGCAGCCCCAGCATTTT.

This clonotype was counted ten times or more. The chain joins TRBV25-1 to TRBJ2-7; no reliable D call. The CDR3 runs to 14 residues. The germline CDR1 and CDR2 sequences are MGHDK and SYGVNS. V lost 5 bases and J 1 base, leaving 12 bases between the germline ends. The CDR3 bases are TGTGCCAGCAGTTGGGGAACAGTGTCCTACGAGCAGTACTTC. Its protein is CASSWGTVSYEQYF.

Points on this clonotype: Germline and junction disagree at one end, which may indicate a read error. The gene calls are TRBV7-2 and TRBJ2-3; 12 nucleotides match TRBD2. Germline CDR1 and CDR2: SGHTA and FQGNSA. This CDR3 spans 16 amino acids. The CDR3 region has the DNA TGTGCCAGCAGCTTTGCTAGCGGGGGGGTAAGAGATGCGCAGTATTTT. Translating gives CASSFASGGVRDAQYF.

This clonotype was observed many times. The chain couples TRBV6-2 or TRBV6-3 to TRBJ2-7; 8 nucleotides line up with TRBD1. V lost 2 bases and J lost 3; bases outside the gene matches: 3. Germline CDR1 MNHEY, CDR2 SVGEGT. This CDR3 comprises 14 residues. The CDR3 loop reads CASSYPGGYYEQYF. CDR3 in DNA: TGTGCCAGCAGTTACCCAGGGGGCTACTACGAGCAGTACTTC.

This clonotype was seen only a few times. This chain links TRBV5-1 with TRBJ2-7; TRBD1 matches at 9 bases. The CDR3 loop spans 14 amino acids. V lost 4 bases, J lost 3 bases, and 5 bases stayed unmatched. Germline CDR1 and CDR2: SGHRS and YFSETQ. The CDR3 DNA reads TGCGCCAGCAGCCATGACAGGGGGATCTACGAGCAGTACTTC. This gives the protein CASSHDRGIYEQYF.

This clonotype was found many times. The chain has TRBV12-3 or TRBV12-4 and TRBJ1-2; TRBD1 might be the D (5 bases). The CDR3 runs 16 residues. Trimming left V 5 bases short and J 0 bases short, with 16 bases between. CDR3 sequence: CASSPAVQTANYGYTF. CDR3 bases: TGTGCCAGCAGTCCCGCGGTACAGACAGCTAACTATGGCTACACCTTC.

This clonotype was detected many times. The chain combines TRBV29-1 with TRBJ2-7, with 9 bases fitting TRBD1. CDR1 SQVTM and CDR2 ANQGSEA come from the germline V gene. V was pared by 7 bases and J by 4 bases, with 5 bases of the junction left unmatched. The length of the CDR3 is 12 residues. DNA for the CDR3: TGCAGCGGGACAGGGGTTGATTACGAGCAGTACTTC. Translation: CSGTGVDYEQYF.

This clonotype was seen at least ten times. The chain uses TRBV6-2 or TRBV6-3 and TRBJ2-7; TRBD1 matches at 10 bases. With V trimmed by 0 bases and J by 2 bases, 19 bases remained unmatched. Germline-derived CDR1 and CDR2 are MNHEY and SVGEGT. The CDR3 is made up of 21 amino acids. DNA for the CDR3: TGTGCCAGCAGTTACTCGCGGGGCCGGAGAGCGGGGACAGGGGATACCTACGAGCAGTACTTC. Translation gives CASSYSRGRRAGTGDTYEQYF.

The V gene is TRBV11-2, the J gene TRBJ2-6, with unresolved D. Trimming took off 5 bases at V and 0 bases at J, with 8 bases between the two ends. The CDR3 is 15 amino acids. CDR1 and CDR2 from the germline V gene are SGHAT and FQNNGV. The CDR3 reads CASSIISSGANVLTF. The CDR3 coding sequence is TGTGCCAGCAGCATTATTAGCTCTGGGGCCAACGTCCTGACTTTC.

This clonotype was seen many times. CDR3 in amino acids: CASSLGGQIAGITDTQYF. The CDR3 DNA follows: TGTGCCAGCAGCTTAGGAGGGCAGATAGCGGGTATCACAGATACGCAGTATTTT. The V call is TRBV11-1, the J call TRBJ2-3, with TRBD2 matching over 7 bases. The CDR3 extends over 18 amino acids. V dropped 1 base and J dropped 2; count of bases not matched to a gene: 12. Germline-derived CDR1 and CDR2 are SGHAT and FQDESV (reference sequence). The full variable domain, rest sourced from reference TRBV11-1 and TRBJ2-3, is EAEVAQSPRYKITEKSQAVAFWCDPISGHATLYWYRQILGQGPELLVQFQDESVVDDSQLPKDRFSAERLKGVDSTLKIQPAELGDSAMYLCASSLGGQIAGITDTQYFGPGTRLTVL.

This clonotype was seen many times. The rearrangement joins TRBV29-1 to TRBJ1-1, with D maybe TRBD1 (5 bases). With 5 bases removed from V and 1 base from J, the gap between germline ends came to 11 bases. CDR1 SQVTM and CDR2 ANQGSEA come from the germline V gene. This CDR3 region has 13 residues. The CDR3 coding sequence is TGCAGCGTTCGACAGTCCCCGAACACTGAAGCTTTCTTT. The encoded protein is CSVRQSPNTEAFF.

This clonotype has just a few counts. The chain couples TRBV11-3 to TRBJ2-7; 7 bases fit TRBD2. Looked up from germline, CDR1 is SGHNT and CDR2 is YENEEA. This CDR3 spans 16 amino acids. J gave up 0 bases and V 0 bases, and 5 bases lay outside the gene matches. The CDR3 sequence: CASSLEAGSGSYEQYF. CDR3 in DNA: TGTGCCAGCAGCTTAGAAGCGGGGTCAGGCTCCTACGAGCAGTACTTC.

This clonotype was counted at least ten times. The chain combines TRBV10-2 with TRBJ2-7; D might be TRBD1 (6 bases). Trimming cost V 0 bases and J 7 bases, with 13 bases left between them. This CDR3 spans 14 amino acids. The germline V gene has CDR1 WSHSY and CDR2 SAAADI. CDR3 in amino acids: CASSESHRVGEQYF. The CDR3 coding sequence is TGCGCCAGCAGTGAGTCTCACAGGGTCGGGGAGCAGTACTTC.

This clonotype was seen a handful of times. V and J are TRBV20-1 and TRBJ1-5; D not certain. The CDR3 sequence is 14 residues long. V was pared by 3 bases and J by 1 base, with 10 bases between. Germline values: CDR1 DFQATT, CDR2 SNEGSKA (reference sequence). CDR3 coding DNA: TGCAGTGCTAGTACTTCTGCGAGCAATCAGCCCCAGCATTTT. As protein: CSASTSASNQPQHF.

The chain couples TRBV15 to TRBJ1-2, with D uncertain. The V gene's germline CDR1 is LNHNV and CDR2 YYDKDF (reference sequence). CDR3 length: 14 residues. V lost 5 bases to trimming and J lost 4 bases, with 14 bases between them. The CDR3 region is CATSPGGEIYGYTF. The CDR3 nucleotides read TGTGCCACCAGCCCAGGCGGGGAAATCTATGGCTACACCTTC.